The present T cell receptor beta chain was sequenced within a study of molecular identifiers for immune sequencing clone quantification. Overall study context: Within a replicate experiment, RNA obtained from either approximately 20,000 or 98,000 naive CD8 cells was divided into five aliquots, and four of those aliquots were then sequenced. General study points: Over 99% of CMV-specific effector molecules, but under 1% of naive ones, were in clones above 20 copies.

Making the bulk TCR libraries relied on previously described methods and listed TCR primers. One entry per CDR3 protein, called by TCRdb with MiXCR from the PCR reads. There are about half a million distinct CDR3 sequences in the sample; about a fifth occur only once, and 0.7% to 1% lies in the top ten. The CDR3 runs 12 residues. With 4 bases removed from V and 12 bases from J, the gap between germline ends came to 13 bases. In germline, CDR1 is MNHNY, CDR2 SVGAGI (reference sequence). This clonotype occurred a few times. Its specificity is not known. The chain employs TRBV6-6 and TRBJ2-1, with a possible D match to TRBD2 (5 bases). Sequenced: naive CD8+ T cells from blood, with Jurkat cell RNA spiked in. The sample's subset: FACS-sorted CD8+CD4-CCR7+CD45RA+ naive T cells. The TCR was taken from a human donor in good health. Some libraries in this study had Jurkat cell RNA spiked in. This CDR3 reads CASSFLTNGQFF. The CDR3 DNA follows: TGTGCCAGCAGTTTCCTGACTAACGGGCAGTTCTTC.